Listed below are T cell receptor beta chains from one sample, sequenced in a study of blood T cell repertoires in COVID-19. TCRdb's copy holds only in-frame clones and misses some; the assay was immunoSEQ multiplex PCR. The sample includes about 270,000 clones, 70% to 90% seen only once; the top ten take approximately 12%. Source material: peripheral blood. The receptors shown here come from a woman aged 25 to 39 with COVID-19, enrolled during active disease. Both conserved end residues are part of each CDR3. A D gene is named only where the DNA matches it firmly. Clone size, where shown, is once, few, many, or a class for clones that have expanded.

D	size	V	J	CDR3	DNA
TRBD1	-	TRBV18	TRBJ1-2	CASSRQGGGYTF	TGTGCCAGCTCCCGACAGGGTGGCGGCTACACCTTC
-	-	TRBV5-6	TRBJ2-5	CASSLAGYGTQYF	TGTGCCAGCAGCTTAGCAGGATATGGGACCCAGTACTTC
-	-	TRBV7-9	TRBJ2-7	CASSLVADYEQYF	TGTGCCAGCAGCTTAGTGGCGGACTACGAGCAGTACTTC
TRBD1	-	TRBV27	TRBJ2-2	CASSLYIGTENTGELFF	TGTGCCAGCAGTTTATATATTGGGACAGAAAACACCGGGGAGCTGTTTTTT
-	-	TRBV20-1	TRBJ2-7	CSASGAGYEQYF	TGCAGTGCTAGTGGCGCAGGCTACGAGCAGTACTTC
-	-	TRBV6-2/TRBV6-3	TRBJ2-7	CASSYGPGLYYEQYF	TGTGCCAGCAGTTACGGACCGGGACTTTACTACGAGCAGTACTTC
-	-	TRBV5-1	TRBJ1-2	CASSLGRAGGIDGYTF	TGCGCCAGCAGCTTGGGTAGGGCGGGCGGTATAGATGGCTACACCTTC
TRBD2	-	TRBV27	TRBJ2-5	CASSERGAWETQYF	TGTGCCAGCAGTGAGCGGGGGGCCTGGGAGACCCAGTACTTC
TRBD2	-	TRBV2	TRBJ2-3	CASSSGTSGYGDTQYF	TGTGCCAGCAGCTCCGGGACTAGCGGGTACGGAGATACGCAGTATTTT
TRBD2	-	TRBV27	TRBJ2-1	CASSSRESGLDEQFF	TGTGCCAGCAGTTCACGGGAATCAGGACTAGACGAGCAGTTCTTC
TRBD2	-	TRBV3-1/TRBV3-2	TRBJ2-5	CASSQPFGSGGLETQYF	TGTGCCAGCAGCCAACCCTTCGGTAGCGGGGGGTTGGAGACCCAGTACTTC
TRBD1	-	TRBV10-1	TRBJ2-7	CASSDPGTGIYEQYF	TGCGCCAGCAGTGATCCTGGGACAGGGATCTACGAGCAGTACTTC
TRBD2	-	TRBV19	TRBJ2-7	CASSMRLAGLYEQYF	TGTGCCAGTAGTATGAGACTAGCGGGGTTATACGAGCAGTACTTC
-	-	TRBV6-2/TRBV6-3	TRBJ1-5	CASSYSRRGNQPQHF	TGTGCCAGCAGTTACTCGAGGAGGGGCAATCAGCCCCAGCATTTT
TRBD1	-	TRBV2	TRBJ1-2	CASTERQGAPSYGYTF	TGTGCCAGCACTGAAAGACAGGGGGCTCCCTCCTATGGCTACACCTTC
-	-	TRBV2	TRBJ1-6	CASSEGVRGSPLHF	TGTGCCAGCAGTGAAGGGGTCAGGGGTTCACCCCTCCACTTT
TRBD2	-	TRBV6-5	TRBJ2-5	CASSYGGRVKTQYF	TGTGCCAGCAGTTACGGGGGGAGGGTGAAGACCCAGTACTTC
-	-	TRBV30	TRBJ1-2	CAWSRTVDYGYTF	TGTGCCTGGAGCCGGACAGTCGACTATGGCTACACCTTC
TRBD2	-	TRBV13	TRBJ2-1	CASSISWTSGEQFF	TGTGCCAGCAGCATCAGTTGGACTAGCGGGGAGCAGTTCTTC
TRBD1	-	TRBV10-3	TRBJ2-1	CAISRLDRGEQFF	TGTGCCATCAGCCGACTCGACAGGGGCGAGCAGTTCTTC
-	-	TRBV6-2/TRBV6-3	TRBJ2-7	CASSRTYEQYF	TGTGCCAGCAGCCGAACATACGAGCAGTACTTC
-	-	TRBV11-2	TRBJ2-7	CASSSARGKYEQYF	TGTGCCAGCAGCTCTGCCCGGGGGAAATACGAGCAGTACTTC
-	-	TRBV7-8	TRBJ1-4	CASSQGTTNEKLFF	TGTGCCAGCAGCCAAGGGACTACCAATGAAAAACTGTTTTTT
TRBD1	once	TRBV28	TRBJ2-1	CASSLYRGVYNEQFF	TGTGCCAGCAGTTTATACAGGGGCGTTTACAATGAGCAGTTCTTC
-	-	TRBV6-5	TRBJ2-5	CASSLRTAQETQYF	TGTGCCAGCAGCCTAAGGACAGCCCAAGAGACCCAGTACTTC
-	once	TRBV30	TRBJ2-7	CAWASAYEQYF	TGTGCCTGGGCCTCGGCCTACGAGCAGTACTTC
-	-	TRBV5-1	TRBJ1-1	CASRRRGENTEAFF	TGCGCCAGCAGGAGAAGAGGAGAGAACACTGAAGCTTTCTTT
TRBD1	-	TRBV25-1	TRBJ2-5	CASTRTGVETQYF	TGTGCCAGCACTAGGACAGGGGTGGAGACCCAGTACTTC